Here is one T cell receptor (beta chain) with its context. Antigen unknown. This specimen includes other DNA sequences encoding the same CDR3. Only CD45RO-negative cells positively selected for CCR7 counted as naive CD8 cells, so terminally differentiated effector memory CD45RA+ cells were excluded. Repertoires were generated with immunoSEQ multiplex PCR, while TCRdb's copy carries only in-frame clones and drops some. The table lists about 2 million clones, approximately 94% of them singletons. The data were obtained in a study of shared clonotypes between healthy human individuals. Study context: In total, the donors were two women and a few men aged 18 to 49. The study's findings and limits: Compared with memory subsets, naive subsets generally had larger estimated richness. Rarefaction revealed incomplete sorted-subset sequencing despite large depth. Compared with clonotypes that all four donors shared, non-shared clonotypes had lower generation probabilities.

The TCR comes from a man between 18 and 35 years old in good health. Source material: naive CD8+ T cells sorted from blood.

The CDR3 nucleotides are TGTGCCAGCAGCGTAGATGGTAACACCGGGGAGCTGTTTTTT. This encodes CASSVDGNTGELFF. The chain combines TRBV9 with TRBJ2-2; D is uncertain. V was clipped by 0 bases and J by 2 bases, with 5 bases between them. The CDR3 is made up of 14 amino acids. Germline loops: CDR1 SGDLS, CDR2 YYNGEE.